The following is a T cell receptor (beta chain) sequence with its context. Antigen specificity is unknown. J lost 4 bases, V lost 3 bases, and 21 bases had no gene match. The CDR3 totals 20 residues. Germline CDR1 reads KGHSH; CDR2 reads LQKENI. The donors were in the approximately 110-subject validation cohort; that cohort was separate from the approximately 700-subject first cohort. Only in-frame clones appear in the TCRdb table, and some are missing; sequencing was by immunoSEQ multiplex PCR. The data contain about 140,000 clones, approximately 84% of them singletons. This record belongs to a study of cytomegalovirus exposure and HLA in healthy donors. Study-wide points: Listed as cytomegalovirus-associated were 164 TCR beta chains. Most TCR sequences proved rare, with some public TCRs found in many donors. Diagnosis of cytomegalovirus status made by the classifier reportedly showed high specificity and sensitivity.

The source material was PBMCs. The origin of this receptor is a man aged 30-40 years in good health and CMV-seropositive. This chain joins TRBV18 and TRBJ2-1, with 7 bases fitting TRBD2. The CDR3 coding sequence is TGTGCCAGCTCACCTCAGGGTTCAAGCGGGAAAGGGAGTTGGTACAATGAGCAGTTCTTC. Its translation: CASSPQGSSGKGSWYNEQFF.